The clone carrying this T cell receptor (beta chain) has a handful of counts. Antigen specificity is unknown. The data stem from a study of beta chain features in type 1 diabetes. Study-level background: Analysis included around 100 million sorted cells drawn from all samples.

As every portion of the isolated RNA was reverse transcribed, the sequencing read expressed TCRB transcripts. The repertoire was sequenced with immunoSEQ multiplex PCR; TCRdb's copy has only in-frame clones and lacks some. This sample yields fewer than 550,000 clones, of which roughly 11% are seen a single time; approximately 0.045% belongs to the top ten. Findings and limits, study-wide: PCR might favor shorter templates, equally in patients and controls. Junctions at VDJ sites from type 1 diabetes patients had fewer insertions and more deletions.

The CDR3 length is 13 residues. V lost 5 bases and J lost 7, with 11 bases in between. Germline CDR1 is LGHNT and CDR2 is FRNRAP. All of the sorted populations showed purity greater than 95%. The receptor was isolated from a woman aged 18 to 35 in good health. The specimen sequenced was naive CD4+ T cells from blood. This chain connects TRBV12-5 to TRBJ2-2; maybe TRBD2 (5 bases). The CDR3 coding sequence is TGTGCTAGTGGTCCTACGGCGGGCGGGGAGCTGTTTTTT. As protein: CASGPTAGGELFF. Supplemented by reference TRBV12-5 and TRBJ2-2, the full variable domain reads DARVTQTPRHKVTEMGQEVTMRCQPILGHNTVFWYRQTMMQGLELLAYFRNRAPLDDSGMPKDRFSAEMPDATLATLKIQPSEPRDSAVYFCASGPTAGGELFFGEGSRLTVL.